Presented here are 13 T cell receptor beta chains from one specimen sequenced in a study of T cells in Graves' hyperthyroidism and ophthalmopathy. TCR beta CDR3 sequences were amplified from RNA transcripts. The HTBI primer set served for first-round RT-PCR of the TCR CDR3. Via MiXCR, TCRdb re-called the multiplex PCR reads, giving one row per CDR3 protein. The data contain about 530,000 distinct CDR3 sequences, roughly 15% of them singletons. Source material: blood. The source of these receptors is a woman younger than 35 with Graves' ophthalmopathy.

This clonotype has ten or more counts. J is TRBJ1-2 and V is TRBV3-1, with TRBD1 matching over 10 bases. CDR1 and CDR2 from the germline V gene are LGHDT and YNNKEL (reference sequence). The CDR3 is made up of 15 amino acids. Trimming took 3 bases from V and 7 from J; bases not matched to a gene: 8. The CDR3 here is CASSQDTGTGVGYTF. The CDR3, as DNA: TGTGCCAGCAGCCAGGATACCGGGACAGGGGTTGGCTACACCTTC. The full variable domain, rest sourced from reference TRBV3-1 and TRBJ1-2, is DTAVSQTPKYLVTQMGNDKSIKCEQNLGHDTMYWYKQDSKKFLKIMFSYNNKELIINETVPNRFSPKSPDKAHLNLHINSLELGDSAVYFCASSQDTGTGVGYTFGSGTRLTVV.

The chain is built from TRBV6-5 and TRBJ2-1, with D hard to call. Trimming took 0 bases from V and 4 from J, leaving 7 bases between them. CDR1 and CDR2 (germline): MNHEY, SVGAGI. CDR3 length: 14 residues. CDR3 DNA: TGTGCCAGCAGTTACTCGTCTGGGTACAATGAGCAGTTCTTC. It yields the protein CASSYSSGYNEQFF.

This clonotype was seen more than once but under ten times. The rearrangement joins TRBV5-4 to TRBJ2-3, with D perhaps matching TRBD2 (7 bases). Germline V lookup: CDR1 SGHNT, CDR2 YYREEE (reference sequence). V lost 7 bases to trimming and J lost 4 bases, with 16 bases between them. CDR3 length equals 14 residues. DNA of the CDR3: TGTGCCAGCGCCGGGGGGCAATGGGCAGATACGCAGTATTTT. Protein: CASAGGQWADTQYF.

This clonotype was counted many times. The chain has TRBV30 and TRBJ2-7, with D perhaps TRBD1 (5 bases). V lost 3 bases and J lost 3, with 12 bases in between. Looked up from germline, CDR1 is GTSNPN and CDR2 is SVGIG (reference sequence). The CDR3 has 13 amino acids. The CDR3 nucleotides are TGTGCCTGGAGGCAGGGTTTACTCTACGAGCAGTACTTC. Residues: CAWRQGLLYEQYF.

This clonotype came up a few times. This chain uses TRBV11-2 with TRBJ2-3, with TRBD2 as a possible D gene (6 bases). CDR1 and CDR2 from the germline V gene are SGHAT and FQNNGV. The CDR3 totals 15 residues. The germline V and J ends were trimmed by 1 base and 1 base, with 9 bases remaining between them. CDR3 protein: CASSLGERGTDTQYF. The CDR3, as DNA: TGTGCCAGCAGCTTAGGGGAGCGGGGCACAGATACGCAGTATTTT.

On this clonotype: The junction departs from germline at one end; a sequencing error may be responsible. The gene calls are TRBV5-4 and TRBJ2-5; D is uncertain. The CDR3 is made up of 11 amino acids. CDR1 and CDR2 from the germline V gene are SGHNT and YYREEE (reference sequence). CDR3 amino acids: CAGSAQETQYF. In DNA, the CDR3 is TGTGCCGGCAGCGCACAAGAGACCCAGTACTTC.

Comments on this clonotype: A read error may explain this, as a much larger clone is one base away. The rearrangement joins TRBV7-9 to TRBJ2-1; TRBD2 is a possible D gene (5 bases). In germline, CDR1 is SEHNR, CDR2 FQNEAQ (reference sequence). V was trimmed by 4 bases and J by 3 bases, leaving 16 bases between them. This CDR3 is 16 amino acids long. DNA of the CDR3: TGTGCCAGCAGCTCTCGGGAAAGGGCCAACTACAATGAGCAGTTCTTC. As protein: CASSSRERANYNEQFF.

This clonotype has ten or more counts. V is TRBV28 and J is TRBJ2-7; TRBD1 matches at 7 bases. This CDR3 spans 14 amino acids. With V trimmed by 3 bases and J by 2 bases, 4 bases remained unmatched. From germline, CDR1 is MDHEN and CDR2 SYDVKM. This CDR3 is CASSFRDSPYEQYF. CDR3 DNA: TGTGCCAGCAGTTTTAGGGACAGTCCCTACGAGCAGTACTTC.

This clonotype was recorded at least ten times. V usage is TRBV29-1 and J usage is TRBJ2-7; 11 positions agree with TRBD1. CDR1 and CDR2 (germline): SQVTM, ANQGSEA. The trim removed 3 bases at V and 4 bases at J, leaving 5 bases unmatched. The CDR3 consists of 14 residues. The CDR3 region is CSVEVGTGGYEQYF. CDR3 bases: TGCAGCGTTGAGGTTGGGACAGGGGGGTACGAGCAGTACTTC.

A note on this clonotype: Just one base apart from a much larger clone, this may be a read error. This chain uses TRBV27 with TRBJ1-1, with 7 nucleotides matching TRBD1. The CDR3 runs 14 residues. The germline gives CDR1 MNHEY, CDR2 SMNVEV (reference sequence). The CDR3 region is CASRETGLNTEASF. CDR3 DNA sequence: TGTGCCAGCAGGGAGACAGGGCTGAACACTGAAGCTTCCTTT.

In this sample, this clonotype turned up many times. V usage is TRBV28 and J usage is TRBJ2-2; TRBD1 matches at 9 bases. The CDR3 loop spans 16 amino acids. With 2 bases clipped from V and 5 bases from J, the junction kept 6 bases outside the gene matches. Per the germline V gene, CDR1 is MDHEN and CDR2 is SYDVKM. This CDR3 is CASSLPDRGRTGELFF. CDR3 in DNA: TGTGCCAGCAGTTTACCGGACAGGGGTAGAACCGGGGAGCTGTTTTTT. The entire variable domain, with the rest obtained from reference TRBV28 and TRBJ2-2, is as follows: DVKVTQSSRYLVKRTGEKVFLECVQDMDHENMFWYRQDPGLGLRLIYFSYDVKMKEKGDIPEGYSVSREKKERFSLILESASTNQTSMYLCASSLPDRGRTGELFFGEGSRLTVL.

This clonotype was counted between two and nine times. The CDR3 spells CASSFQAGRTDTQYF. CDR3 sequence (DNA): TGTGCCAGCAGCTTCCAGGCAGGGCGCACAGATACGCAGTATTTT. This rearrangement joins TRBV13 to TRBJ2-3; TRBD1 might be the D (5 bases). The CDR3 runs to 15 residues. Germline V gene lookup returns CDR1 PRHDT and CDR2 FYEKMQ (reference sequence). Trimming took off 3 bases at V and 1 base at J, with 11 bases between the two ends.

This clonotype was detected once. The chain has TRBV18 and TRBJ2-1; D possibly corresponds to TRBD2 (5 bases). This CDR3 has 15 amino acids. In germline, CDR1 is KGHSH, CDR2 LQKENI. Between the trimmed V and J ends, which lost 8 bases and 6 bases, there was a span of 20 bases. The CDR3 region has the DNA TGTGCCAGCCGCGGGCGGTCCGCCAGCAGCAATGAGCAGTTCTTC. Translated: CASRGRSASSNEQFF.